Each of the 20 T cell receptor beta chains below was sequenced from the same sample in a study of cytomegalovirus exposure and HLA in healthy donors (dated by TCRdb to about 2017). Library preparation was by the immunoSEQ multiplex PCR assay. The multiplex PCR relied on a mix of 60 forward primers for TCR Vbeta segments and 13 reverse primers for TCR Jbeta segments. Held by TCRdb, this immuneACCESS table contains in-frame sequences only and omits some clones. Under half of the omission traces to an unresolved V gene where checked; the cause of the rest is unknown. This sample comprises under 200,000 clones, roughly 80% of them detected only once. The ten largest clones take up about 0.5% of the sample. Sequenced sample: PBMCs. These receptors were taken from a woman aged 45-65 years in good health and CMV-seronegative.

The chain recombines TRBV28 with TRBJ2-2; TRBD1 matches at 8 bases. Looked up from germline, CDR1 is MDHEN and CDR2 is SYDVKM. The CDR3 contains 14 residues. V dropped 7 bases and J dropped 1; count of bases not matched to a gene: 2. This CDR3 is CASNDRGNTGELFF. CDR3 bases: TGTGCCAGCAATGACAGGGGGAACACCGGGGAGCTGTTTTTT.

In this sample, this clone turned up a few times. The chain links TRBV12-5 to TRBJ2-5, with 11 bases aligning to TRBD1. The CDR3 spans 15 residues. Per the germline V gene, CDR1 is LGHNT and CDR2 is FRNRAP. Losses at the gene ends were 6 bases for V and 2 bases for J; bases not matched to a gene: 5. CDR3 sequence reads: CASGPGQGGQETQYF. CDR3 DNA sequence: TGTGCTAGTGGGCCGGGACAGGGGGGACAAGAGACCCAGTACTTC.

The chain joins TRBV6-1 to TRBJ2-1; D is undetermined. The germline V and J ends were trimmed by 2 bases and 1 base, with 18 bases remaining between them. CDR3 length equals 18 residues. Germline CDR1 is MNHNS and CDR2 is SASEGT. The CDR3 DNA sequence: TGTGCCAGCAGTGAACCCTTTTTAAGGCAGGTGTCCTACAATGAGCAGTTCTTC. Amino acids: CASSEPFLRQVSYNEQFF.

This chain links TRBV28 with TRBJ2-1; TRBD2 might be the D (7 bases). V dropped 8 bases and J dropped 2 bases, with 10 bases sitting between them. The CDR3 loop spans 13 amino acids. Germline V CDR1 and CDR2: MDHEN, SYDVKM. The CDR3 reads CASGGAPYNEQFF. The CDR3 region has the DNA TGTGCCAGCGGGGGGGCACCCTACAATGAGCAGTTCTTC.

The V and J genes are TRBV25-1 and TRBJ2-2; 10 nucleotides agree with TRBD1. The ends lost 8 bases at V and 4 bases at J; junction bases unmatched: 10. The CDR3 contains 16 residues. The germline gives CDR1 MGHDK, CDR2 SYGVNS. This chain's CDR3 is CASALTGTGATGELFF. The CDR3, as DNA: TGTGCCAGCGCCCTAACCGGGACAGGGGCCACCGGGGAGCTGTTTTTT.

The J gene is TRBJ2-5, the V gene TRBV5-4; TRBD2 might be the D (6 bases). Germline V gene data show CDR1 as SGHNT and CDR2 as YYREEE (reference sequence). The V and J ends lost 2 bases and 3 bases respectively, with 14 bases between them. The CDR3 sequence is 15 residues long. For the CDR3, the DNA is TGTGCCAGCAGCTTCTATCCCGGGAGCGAAGAGACCCAGTACTTC. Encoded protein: CASSFYPGSEETQYF.

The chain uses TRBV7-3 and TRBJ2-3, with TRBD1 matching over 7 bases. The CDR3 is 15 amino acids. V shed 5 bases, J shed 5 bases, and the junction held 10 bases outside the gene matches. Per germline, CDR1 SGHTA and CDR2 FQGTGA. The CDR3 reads CASSKIGGMGDTQYF. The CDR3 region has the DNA TGTGCCAGCAGCAAAATAGGGGGCATGGGAGATACGCAGTATTTT. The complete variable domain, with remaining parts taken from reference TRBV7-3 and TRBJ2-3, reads GAGVSQTPSNKVTEKGKYVELRCDPISGHTALYWYRQSLGQGPEFLIYFQGTGAADDSGLPNDRFFAVRPEGSVSTLKIQRTERGDSAVYLCASSKIGGMGDTQYFGPGTRLTVL.

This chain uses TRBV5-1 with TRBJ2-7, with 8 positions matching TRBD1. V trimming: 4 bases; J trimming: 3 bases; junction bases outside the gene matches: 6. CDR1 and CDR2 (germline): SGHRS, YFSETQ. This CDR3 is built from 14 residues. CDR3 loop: CASSVRQGIYEQYF. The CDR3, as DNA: TGCGCCAGCAGCGTCCGACAGGGGATCTACGAGCAGTACTTC.

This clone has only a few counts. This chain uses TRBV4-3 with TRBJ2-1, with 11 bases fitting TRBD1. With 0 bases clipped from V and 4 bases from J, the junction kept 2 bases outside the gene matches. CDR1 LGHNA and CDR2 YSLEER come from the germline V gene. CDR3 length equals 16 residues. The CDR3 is CASSQDGTGGYNEQFF. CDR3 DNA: TGCGCCAGCAGCCAAGACGGGACAGGGGGGTACAATGAGCAGTTCTTC.

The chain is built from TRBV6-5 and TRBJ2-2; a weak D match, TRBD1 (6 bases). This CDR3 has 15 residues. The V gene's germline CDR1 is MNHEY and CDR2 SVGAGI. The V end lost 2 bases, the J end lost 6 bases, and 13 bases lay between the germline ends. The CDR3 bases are TGTGCCAGCAGTTACGGACAGCCGGGGTCCGGGGAGCTGTTTTTT. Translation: CASSYGQPGSGELFF.

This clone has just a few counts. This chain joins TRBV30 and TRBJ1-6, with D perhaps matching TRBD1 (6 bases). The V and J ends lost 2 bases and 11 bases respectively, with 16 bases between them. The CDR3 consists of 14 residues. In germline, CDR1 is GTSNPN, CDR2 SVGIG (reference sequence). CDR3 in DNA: TGTGCCTGGAGTTTGTACTTGGGGGCTGCACCCCTCCACTTT. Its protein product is CAWSLYLGAAPLHF.

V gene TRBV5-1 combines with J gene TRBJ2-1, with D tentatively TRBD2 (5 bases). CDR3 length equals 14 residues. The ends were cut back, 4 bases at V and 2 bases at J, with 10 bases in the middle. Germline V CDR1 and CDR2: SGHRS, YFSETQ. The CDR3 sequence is CASSPDLAYNEQFF. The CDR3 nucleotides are TGCGCCAGCAGCCCGGACTTGGCCTACAATGAGCAGTTCTTC.

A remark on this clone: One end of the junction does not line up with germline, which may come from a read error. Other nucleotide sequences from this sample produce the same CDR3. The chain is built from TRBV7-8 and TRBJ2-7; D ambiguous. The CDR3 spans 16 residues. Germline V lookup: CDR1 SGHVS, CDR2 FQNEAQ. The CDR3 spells CASSNDLKESSYEQYF. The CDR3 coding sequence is TGCGCCAGCAGCAACGACCTAAAGGAGAGCTCCTACGAGCAGTACTTC.

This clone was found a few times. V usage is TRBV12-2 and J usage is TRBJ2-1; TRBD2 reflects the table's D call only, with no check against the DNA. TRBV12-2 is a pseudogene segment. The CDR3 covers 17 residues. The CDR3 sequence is CASRLSVAGGLNNEQFF. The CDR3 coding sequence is TGTGCAAGTCGCTTATCCGTAGCGGGGGGGCTCAACAATGAGCAGTTCTTC.

This CDR3 is CAWTVGLTGANVLTF. The CDR3 DNA reads TGTGCCTGGACCGTAGGACTTACTGGGGCCAACGTCCTGACTTTC. V usage is TRBV30 and J usage is TRBJ2-6; tentatively, D is TRBD2 (5 bases). The CDR3 length is 15 residues. V was clipped by 4 bases and J by 2 bases, with 12 bases between them. CDR1 and CDR2 from the germline V gene are GTSNPN and SVGIG (reference sequence).

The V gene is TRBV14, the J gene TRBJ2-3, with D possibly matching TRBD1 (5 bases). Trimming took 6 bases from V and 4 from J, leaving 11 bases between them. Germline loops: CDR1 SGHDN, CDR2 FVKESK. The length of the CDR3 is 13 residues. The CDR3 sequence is CASRPWGADTQYF. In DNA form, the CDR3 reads TGTGCCAGCAGGCCTTGGGGCGCAGATACGCAGTATTTT.

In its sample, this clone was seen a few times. The DNA of the CDR3 is TGCGCCAGCAGCTTAGGGGGTCGCTCCTACGAGCAGTACTTC. It yields the protein CASSLGGRSYEQYF. V gene TRBV5-1 combines with J gene TRBJ2-7; TRBD1 might be the D (6 bases). The V and J ends lost 2 bases and 0 bases respectively, with 9 bases between them. This CDR3 is built from 14 residues. Germline assignment: CDR1 SGHRS and CDR2 YFSETQ.

The CDR3 bases are TGTGCCAGCAGTGAGGGTTATTACAATGAGCAGTTCTTC. Translating it yields CASSEGYYNEQFF. This chain connects TRBV13 to TRBJ2-1; D is possibly TRBD2 (5 bases). Germline CDR1 and CDR2: PRHDT and FYEKMQ (reference sequence). This CDR3 comprises 13 residues. The ends were cut back, 6 bases at V and 4 bases at J, with 10 bases in the middle.

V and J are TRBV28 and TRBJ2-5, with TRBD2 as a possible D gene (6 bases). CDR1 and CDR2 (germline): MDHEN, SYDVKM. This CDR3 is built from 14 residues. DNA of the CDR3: TGTGTCGTGACCCGCGGGGCAGGACGAGAGACCCAGTACTTC. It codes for CVVTRGAGRETQYF.

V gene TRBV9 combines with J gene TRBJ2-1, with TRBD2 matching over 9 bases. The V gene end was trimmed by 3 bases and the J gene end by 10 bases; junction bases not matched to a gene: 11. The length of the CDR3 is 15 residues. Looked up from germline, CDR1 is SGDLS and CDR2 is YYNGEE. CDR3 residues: CASSERGSAGGEQFF. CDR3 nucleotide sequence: TGTGCCAGCAGCGAGCGGGGAAGTGCGGGAGGGGAGCAGTTCTTC.